This is a list of T cell receptor beta chains from one sample in a study of CD8+CD57+ T cells in acquired aplastic anemia. Each CDR3 protein gets one entry after TCRdb re-called the reads with MiXCR. This sample carries about 420,000 distinct CDR3 sequences, 65% to 80% of them seen once, and the ten largest clones take 4%. The specimen sequenced was sorted CD4+, CD8+, or CD8+CD57+ T cells (not recorded which) from PBMCs. These receptors were taken from a human donor in good health, serving as a control. The CDR3 runs from the conserved cysteine through the conserved F or W. Fields, in order: D gene, V gene, clone size, J gene, CDR3 DNA, CDR3 protein. D genes are given only for firm matches. Size tells how often a clone was seen (once, few, many) or the class of an expanded clone, and some rows leave it out.

-,TRBV20-1,many,TRBJ1-1,TGCAGTGCTGCTCGCAGCGGGAAAGGGTCGTTT,CSAARSGKGSF
-,TRBV13,-,TRBJ2-7,TGTGCCACCCACAGGGGAGGGGGCCCTCCAAATGAGCAGTACTTC,CATHRGGGPPNEQYF
-,TRBV9,-,TRBJ1-4,TGTGCCAGCAGCCCACGGACACCGCAGTGTTCTAATGAAAAACTGTTTTTT,CASSPRTPQCSNEKLFF
-,TRBV6-1,many,TRBJ2-1,TGTGCCAGCAGTGGGTCACACTACAATGAGCAGTTCTTC,CASSGSHYNEQFF
-,TRBV7-2,-,TRBJ1-1,TGCGCCAGCAGCTTGGGGGGGGGGGTCAAGGCCCCGTTCTTT,CASSLGGGVKAPFF
-,TRBV11-2,-,TRBJ1-6,TGTGCCAGCAACGATAGACGGGCTAATTCACCCCTCCACTTT,CASNDRRANSPLHF
-,TRBV12-3/TRBV12-4,-,TRBJ2-7,TGTGCCAGCCGAGGACGGCCCGGGACGGAGGCCTACGAGCAGTACTTC,CASRGRPGTEAYEQYF
-,TRBV9,-,TRBJ2-7,TGTGCCAGCAGCCCAGGCCCGAGGGACGAAGAGACCTTC,CASSPGPRDEETF
-,TRBV7-2,-,TRBJ2-3,TGTGCCAGCAGCCCCGCGGCCCACTCCGAGCCGTACTTCTTT,CASSPAAHSEPYFF
-,TRBV9,few,TRBJ1-2,TGTGCCAGCAGCGTAGGGGGGAGGAACTATGGCTACACCTTC,CASSVGGRNYGYTF